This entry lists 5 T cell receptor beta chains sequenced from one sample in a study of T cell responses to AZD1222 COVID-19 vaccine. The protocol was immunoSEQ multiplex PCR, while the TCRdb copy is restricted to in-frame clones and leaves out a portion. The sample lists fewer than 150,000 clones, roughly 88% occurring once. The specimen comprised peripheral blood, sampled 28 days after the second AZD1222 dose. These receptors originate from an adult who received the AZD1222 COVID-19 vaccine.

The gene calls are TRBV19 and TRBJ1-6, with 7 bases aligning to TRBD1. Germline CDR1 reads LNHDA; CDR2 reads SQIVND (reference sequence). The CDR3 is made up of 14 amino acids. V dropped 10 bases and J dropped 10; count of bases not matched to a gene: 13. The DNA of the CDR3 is TGTGCCACCGGACAGGTTGGCGGGGAGTCACCCCTCCACTTT. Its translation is CATGQVGGESPLHF. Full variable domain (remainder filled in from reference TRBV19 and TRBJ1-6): DGGITQSPKYLFRKEGQNVTLSCEQNLNHDAMYWYRQDPGQGLRLIYYSQIVNDFQKGDIAEGYSVSREKKESFPLTVTSAQKNPTAFYLCATGQVGGESPLHFGNGTRLTVT.

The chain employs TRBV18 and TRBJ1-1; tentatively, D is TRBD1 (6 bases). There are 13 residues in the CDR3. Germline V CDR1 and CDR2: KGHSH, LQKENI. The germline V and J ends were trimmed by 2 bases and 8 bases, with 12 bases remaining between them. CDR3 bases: TGTGCCAGCTCACCAGAACGTCAGGGGGAAGCTTTCTTT. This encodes CASSPERQGEAFF.

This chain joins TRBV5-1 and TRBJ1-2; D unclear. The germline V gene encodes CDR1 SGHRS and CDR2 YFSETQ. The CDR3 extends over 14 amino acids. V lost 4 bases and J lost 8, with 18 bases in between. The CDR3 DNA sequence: TGCGCCAGCAGCCCCGAGGGCCAGGATGGCGGCTACACCTTC. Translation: CASSPEGQDGGYTF.

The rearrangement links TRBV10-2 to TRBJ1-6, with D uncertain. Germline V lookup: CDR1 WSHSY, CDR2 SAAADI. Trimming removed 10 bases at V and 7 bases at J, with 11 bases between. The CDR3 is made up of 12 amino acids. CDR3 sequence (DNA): TGCGCCACGGCTCCAGGAAATTCACCCCTCCACTTT. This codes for CATAPGNSPLHF.

CDR3 protein: CASSLVLGLAGGYEQFF. The CDR3 DNA is TGTGCCAGCAGCTTAGTATTGGGACTAGCGGGGGGGTATGAGCAGTTCTTC. The chain combines TRBV7-2 with TRBJ2-1; 16 positions match TRBD2. This CDR3 is 17 amino acids long. The germline V gene encodes CDR1 SGHTA and CDR2 FQGNSA. V lost 1 base and J lost 8; bases outside the gene matches: 5.